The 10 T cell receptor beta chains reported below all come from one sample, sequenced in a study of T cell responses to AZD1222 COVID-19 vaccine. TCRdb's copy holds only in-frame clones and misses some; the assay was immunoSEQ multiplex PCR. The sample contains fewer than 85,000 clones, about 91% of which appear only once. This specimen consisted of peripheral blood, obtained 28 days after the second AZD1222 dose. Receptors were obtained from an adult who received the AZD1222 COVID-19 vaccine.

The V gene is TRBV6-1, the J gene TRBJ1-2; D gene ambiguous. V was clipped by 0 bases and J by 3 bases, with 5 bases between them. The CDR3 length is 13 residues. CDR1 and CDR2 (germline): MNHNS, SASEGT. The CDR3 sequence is CASSEAWDYGYTF. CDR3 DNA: TGTGCCAGCAGTGAAGCGTGGGACTATGGCTACACCTTC.

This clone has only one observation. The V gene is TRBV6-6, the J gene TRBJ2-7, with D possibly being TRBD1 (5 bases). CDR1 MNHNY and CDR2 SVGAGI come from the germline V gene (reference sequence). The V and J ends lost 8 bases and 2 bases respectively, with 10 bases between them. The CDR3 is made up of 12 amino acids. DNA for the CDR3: TGTGCCAGCGGGGCGGTCCCCTACGAGCAGTACTTC. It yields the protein CASGAVPYEQYF.

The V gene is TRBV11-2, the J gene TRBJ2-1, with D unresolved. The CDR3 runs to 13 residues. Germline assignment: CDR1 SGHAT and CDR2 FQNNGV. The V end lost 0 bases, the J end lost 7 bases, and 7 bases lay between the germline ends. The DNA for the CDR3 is TGTGCCAGCAGCTTAGATGTGGGGAATGAGCAGTTCTTC. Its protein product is CASSLDVGNEQFF.

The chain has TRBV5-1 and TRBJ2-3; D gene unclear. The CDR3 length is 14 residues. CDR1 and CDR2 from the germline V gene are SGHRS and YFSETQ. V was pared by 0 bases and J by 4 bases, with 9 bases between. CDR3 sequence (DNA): TGCGCCAGCAGCTTGGGACCCCTCTCAGATACGCAGTATTTT. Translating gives CASSLGPLSDTQYF. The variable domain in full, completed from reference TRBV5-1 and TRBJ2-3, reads KAGVTQTPRYLIKTRGQQVTLSCSPISGHRSVSWYQQTPGQGLQFLFEYFSETQRNKGNFPGRFSGRQFSNSRSEMNVSTLELGDSALYLCASSLGPLSDTQYFGPGTRLTVL.

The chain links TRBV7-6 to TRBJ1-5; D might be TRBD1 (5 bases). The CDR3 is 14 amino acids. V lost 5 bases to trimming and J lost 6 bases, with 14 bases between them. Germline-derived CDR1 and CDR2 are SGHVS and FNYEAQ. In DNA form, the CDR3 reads TGTGCCAGCAGCCCCGGACGGGGCAGTCAGCCCCAGCATTTT. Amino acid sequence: CASSPGRGSQPQHF.

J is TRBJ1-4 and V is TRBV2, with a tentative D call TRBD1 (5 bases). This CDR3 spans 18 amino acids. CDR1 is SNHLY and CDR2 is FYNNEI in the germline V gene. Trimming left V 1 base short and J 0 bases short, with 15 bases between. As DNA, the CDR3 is TGTGCCAGCAGTGAAGGGGGGTTGGGGGTTGCAACTAATGAAAAACTGTTTTTT. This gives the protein CASSEGGLGVATNEKLFF.

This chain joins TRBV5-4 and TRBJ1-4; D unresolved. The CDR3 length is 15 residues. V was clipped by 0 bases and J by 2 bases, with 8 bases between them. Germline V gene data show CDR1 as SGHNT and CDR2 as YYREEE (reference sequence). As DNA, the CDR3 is TGTGCCAGCAGCTTGGCGACTGGGACTAATGAAAAACTGTTTTTT. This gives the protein CASSLATGTNEKLFF.

The CDR3 region has the DNA TGTGCCAGCGGAGCCTACGAGCAGTACTTC. Translating gives CASGAYEQYF. The chain carries TRBV7-8 and TRBJ2-7; no clear D. Trimming cost V 8 bases and J 2 bases, with 4 bases left between them. CDR3 size: 10 residues. Germline V gene data show CDR1 as SGHVS and CDR2 as FQNEAQ.

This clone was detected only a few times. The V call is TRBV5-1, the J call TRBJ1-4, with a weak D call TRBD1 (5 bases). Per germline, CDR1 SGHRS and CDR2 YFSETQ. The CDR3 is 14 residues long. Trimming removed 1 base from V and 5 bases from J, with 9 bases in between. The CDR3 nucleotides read TGCGCCAGCAGCTTGCTGGGGGACAATGAAAAACTGTTTTTT. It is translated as CASSLLGDNEKLFF.

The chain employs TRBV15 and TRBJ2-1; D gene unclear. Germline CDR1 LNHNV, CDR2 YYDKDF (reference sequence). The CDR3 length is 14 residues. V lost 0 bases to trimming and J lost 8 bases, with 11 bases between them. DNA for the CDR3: TGTGCCACCAGCAGAGATTTGCGAGCCCATGAGCAGTTCTTC. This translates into CATSRDLRAHEQFF.